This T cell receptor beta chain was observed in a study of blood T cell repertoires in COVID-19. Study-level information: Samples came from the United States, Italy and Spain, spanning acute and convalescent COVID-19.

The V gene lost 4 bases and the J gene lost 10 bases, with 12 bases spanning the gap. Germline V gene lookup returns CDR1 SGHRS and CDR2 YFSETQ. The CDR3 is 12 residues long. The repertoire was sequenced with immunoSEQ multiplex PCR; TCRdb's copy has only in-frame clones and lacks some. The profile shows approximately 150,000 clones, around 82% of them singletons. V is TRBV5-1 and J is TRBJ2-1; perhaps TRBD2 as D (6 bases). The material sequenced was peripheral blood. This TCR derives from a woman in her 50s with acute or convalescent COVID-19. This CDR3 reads CASSPGGGEQFF. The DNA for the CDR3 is TGCGCCAGCAGCCCGGGCGGAGGGGAGCAGTTCTTC.